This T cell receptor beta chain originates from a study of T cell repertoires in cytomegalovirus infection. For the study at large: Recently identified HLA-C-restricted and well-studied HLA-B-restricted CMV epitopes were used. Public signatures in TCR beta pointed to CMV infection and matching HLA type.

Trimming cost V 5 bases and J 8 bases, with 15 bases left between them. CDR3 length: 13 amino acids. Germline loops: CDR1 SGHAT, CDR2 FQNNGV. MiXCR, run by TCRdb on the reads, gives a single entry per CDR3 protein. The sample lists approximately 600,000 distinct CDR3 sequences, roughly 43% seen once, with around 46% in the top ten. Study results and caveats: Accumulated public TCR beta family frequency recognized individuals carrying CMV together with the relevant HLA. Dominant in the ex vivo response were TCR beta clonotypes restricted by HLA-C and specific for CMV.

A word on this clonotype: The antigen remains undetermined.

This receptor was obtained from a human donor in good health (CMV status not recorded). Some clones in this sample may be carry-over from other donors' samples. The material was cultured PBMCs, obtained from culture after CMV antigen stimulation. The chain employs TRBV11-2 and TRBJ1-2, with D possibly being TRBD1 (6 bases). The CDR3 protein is CASSRQVVEGYTF. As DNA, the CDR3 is TGTGCCAGCAGCCGACAGGTAGTAGAAGGCTACACCTTC.